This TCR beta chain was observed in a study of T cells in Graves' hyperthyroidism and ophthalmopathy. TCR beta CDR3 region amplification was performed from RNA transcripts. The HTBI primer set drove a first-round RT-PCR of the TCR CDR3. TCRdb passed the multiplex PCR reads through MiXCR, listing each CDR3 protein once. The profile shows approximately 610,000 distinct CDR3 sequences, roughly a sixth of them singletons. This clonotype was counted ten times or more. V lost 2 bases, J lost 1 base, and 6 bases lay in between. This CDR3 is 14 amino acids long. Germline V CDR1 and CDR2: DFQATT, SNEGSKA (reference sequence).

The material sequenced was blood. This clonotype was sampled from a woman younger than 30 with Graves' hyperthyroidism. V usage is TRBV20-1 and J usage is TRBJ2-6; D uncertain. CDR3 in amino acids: CSARPGSGANVLTF. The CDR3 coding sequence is TGCAGTGCTAGACCCGGTTCTGGGGCCAACGTCCTGACTTTC.